Below, 15 T cell receptor beta chains from the same sample are listed, as sequenced in a study of Ad26.COV2.S vaccination and SARS-CoV-2 variants. Assay: immunoSEQ multiplex PCR; the TCRdb copy retains only in-frame clones and omits some. The repertoire holds about 400,000 clones, with roughly four fifths as singletons. Treatment in this sample: roughly 20 received Ad26.COV2.S at low or high dose, single or two shots; roughly 5 received placebo; per-sample allocation not given. On day 63 after the first injection, vaccine and placebo recipients gave samples. Specimen: peripheral blood, collected in a trial of Ad26.COV2.S vaccine versus placebo. These receptors all come from a person aged 18-65 years who received the Ad26.COV2.S COVID-19 vaccine or a placebo.

This sequence joins TRBV18 and TRBJ2-7; D might be TRBD1 or TRBD2, each matching 5 bases. The CDR3 loop spans 15 amino acids. Per germline, CDR1 KGHSH and CDR2 LQKENI. V was shortened by 4 bases and J by 3 bases, with 16 bases between the two germline ends. The CDR3 sequence: CASSLLRGIGYEQYF. CDR3 in DNA: TGTGCCAGCTCACTACTCCGGGGCATAGGCTACGAGCAGTACTTC.

This chain connects TRBV5-4 to TRBJ1-1; unclear D gene. Trimming stripped 0 bases from V and 0 bases from J, with 12 bases between. The CDR3 runs 16 residues. Germline CDR1 reads SGHNT; CDR2 reads YYREEE (reference sequence). CDR3 sequence (DNA): TGTGCCAGCAGCTTGGACTTGGCAGGAATGAACACTGAAGCTTTCTTT. This sequence encodes CASSLDLAGMNTEAFF. Complete variable domain (other parts from reference TRBV5-4 and TRBJ1-1): ETGVTQSPTHLIKTRGQQVTLRCSSQSGHNTVSWYQQALGQGPQFIFQYYREEENGRGNFPPRFSGLQFPNYSSELNVNALELDDSALYLCASSLDLAGMNTEAFFGQGTRLTVV.

The rearrangement links TRBV12-3 or TRBV12-4 to TRBJ1-5; no clear D. There are 11 residues in the CDR3. Trimming shortened V by 2 bases and J by 7 bases, and 3 bases separated the two germline ends. CDR3 residues: CASSLSQPQHF. In DNA form, the CDR3 reads TGTGCCAGCAGTTTATCCCAGCCCCAGCATTTT.

Only a few counts were recorded for this clone. This chain uses TRBV28 with TRBJ1-1; the D is unclear. This CDR3 spans 14 amino acids. Germline-derived CDR1 and CDR2 are MDHEN and SYDVKM. V lost 5 bases to trimming and J lost 4 bases, with 14 bases between them. For the CDR3, the DNA is TGTGCCAGCAGTCTCCCCGGGTTCGGCACTGAAGCTTTCTTT. Its protein is CASSLPGFGTEAFF.

This sequence joins TRBV10-3 and TRBJ1-2, with D unresolved. Trimming took off 0 bases at V and 8 bases at J, with 7 bases between the two ends. The CDR3 contains 12 residues. The germline gives CDR1 ENHRY, CDR2 SYGVKD. CDR3 sequence: CAISESGRGYTF. CDR3 DNA: TGTGCCATCAGTGAGTCTGGCAGAGGCTACACCTTC.

This clone showed up just a few times. The genes are TRBV6-4 and TRBJ2-3; D is perhaps TRBD2 (7 bases). V was trimmed by 0 bases and J by 7 bases, leaving 14 bases between them. The CDR3 consists of 15 residues. Germline CDR1 MRHNA, CDR2 SNTAGT. The CDR3 sequence: CASSDSAGALNTQYF. CDR3 sequence (DNA): TGTGCCAGCAGTGACTCGGCGGGGGCCCTGAATACGCAGTATTTT.

The chain couples TRBV9 to TRBJ1-3; D uncertain. The CDR3 totals 14 residues. The V end was cut by 3 bases, the J end by 0 bases, with 7 bases between. The V gene's germline CDR1 is SGDLS and CDR2 YYNGEE. Here the CDR3 reads CASSAGSSGNTIYF. The CDR3 DNA follows: TGTGCCAGCAGCGCGGGGAGCTCTGGAAACACCATATATTTT.

The V gene is TRBV12-5, the J gene TRBJ2-7; D uncertain. This CDR3 has 15 residues. Looked up from germline, CDR1 is LGHNT and CDR2 is FRNRAP. V was trimmed by 0 bases and J by 0 bases, leaving 9 bases between them. The CDR3 sequence is CASGLVLASSYEQYF. DNA for the CDR3: TGTGCTAGTGGTTTGGTACTGGCGAGCTCCTACGAGCAGTACTTC.

The chain carries TRBV7-9 and TRBJ2-3; no definite D call. The V gene's germline CDR1 is SEHNR and CDR2 FQNEAQ (reference sequence). The CDR3 has 13 residues. The V gene lost 5 bases and the J gene lost 4 bases, with 10 bases spanning the gap. The CDR3: CASSPPASDTQYF. CDR3 coding DNA: TGTGCCAGCAGCCCCCCGGCCTCAGATACGCAGTATTTT.

This chain uses TRBV7-2 with TRBJ2-5; TRBD2 matches at 14 bases. The CDR3 covers 14 residues. J gave up 7 bases and V 4 bases, and 2 bases lay outside the gene matches. Germline-derived CDR1 and CDR2 are SGHTA and FQGNSA. The CDR3 sequence: CASSSGTSGGTQYF. The CDR3 nucleotides read TGTGCCAGCAGCTCGGGGACTAGCGGGGGGACCCAGTACTTC.

The chain couples TRBV5-8 to TRBJ2-5; 7 nucleotides align to TRBD2. The J segment lost 3 bases and the V segment lost 7 bases, leaving 9 bases of the junction unmatched. Germline V gives CDR1 SGHTS, CDR2 YDEGEE. The CDR3 runs 14 residues. The CDR3: CASPGGLLEETQYF. In nucleotides, the CDR3 is TGTGCCAGCCCGGGAGGACTGTTGGAAGAGACCCAGTACTTC.

CDR3 DNA: TGTGCCAGCGCCGGGGGAAGAAGACAAGAGACCCAGTACTTC. It translates to CASAGGRRQETQYF. V is TRBV11-3 and J is TRBJ2-5; tentatively, D is TRBD2 (6 bases). Germline assignment: CDR1 SGHNT and CDR2 YENEEA. The V end was cut by 8 bases, the J end by 2 bases, with 15 bases between. The length of the CDR3 is 14 residues.

V and J are TRBV4-3 and TRBJ2-1; 11 bases map to TRBD2. CDR1 and CDR2 from the germline V gene are LGHNA and YSLEER. The CDR3 is 16 residues long. Germline trimming cut 0 bases from V and 9 bases from J; bases unmatched to any gene: 7. This CDR3 is CASSQERRLAGREQFF. CDR3 DNA sequence: TGCGCCAGCAGCCAAGAGAGGAGACTAGCGGGGCGTGAGCAGTTCTTC.

The rearrangement links TRBV5-4 to TRBJ1-1; D remains ambiguous. Trimming cost V 1 base and J 0 bases, with 7 bases left between them. The CDR3 runs to 14 residues. The germline V gene encodes CDR1 SGHNT and CDR2 YYREEE (reference sequence). Here the CDR3 DNA reads TGTGCCAGCAGCTTGACAGCGATGAACACTGAAGCTTTCTTT. It codes for CASSLTAMNTEAFF.

This chain joins TRBV6-5 and TRBJ1-1, with 11 bases aligning to TRBD1. Germline V lookup: CDR1 MNHEY, CDR2 SVGAGI. Trimming at V came to 4 bases and at J to 8 bases, leaving 3 bases not matched to a gene. CDR3 length equals 13 residues. The CDR3 DNA reads as TGTGCCAGCAGTTTTTGGACAGGGGGCGAAGCTTTCTTT. Protein product: CASSFWTGGEAFF.